A single sample is the source of the 24 T cell receptor beta chains below, sequenced in a study of shared clonotypes between healthy human individuals. Clones were sequenced by immunoSEQ multiplex PCR, and TCRdb holds only the in-frame ones, with some missing. The repertoire holds about 500,000 clones, with roughly three quarters as singletons. Sequenced: PBMCs. These receptors all stem from a woman between 40 and 50 years old in good health. Some clones in this sample may be carry-over from other donors' samples.

The chain carries TRBV30 and TRBJ1-1, with D possibly being TRBD1 (5 bases). Germline V lookup: CDR1 GTSNPN, CDR2 SVGIG (reference sequence). CDR3 length: 12 amino acids. V lost 4 bases and J lost 5, with 11 bases in between. This chain's CDR3 is CAWTREWTEAFF. The CDR3 nucleotides are TGTGCCTGGACCAGGGAATGGACTGAAGCTTTCTTT.

The table lists this clone with a count of one. The V call is TRBV30, the J call TRBJ2-2, with unresolved D. V was pared by 0 bases and J by 0 bases, with 29 bases between. The V gene's germline CDR1 is GTSNPN and CDR2 SVGIG (reference sequence). This CDR3 is 22 amino acids long. The CDR3 reads CAWSVFSGAFINPTANTGELFF. As DNA, the CDR3 is TGTGCCTGGAGTGTGTTTTCAGGAGCCTTCATCAACCCCACCGCGAACACCGGGGAGCTGTTTTTT. The full variable domain, its missing parts supplied by reference TRBV30 and TRBJ2-2, is SQTIHQWPATLVQPVGSPLSLECTVEGTSNPNLYWYRQAAGRGLQLLFYSVGIGQISSEVPQNLSASRPQDRQFILSSKKLLLSDSGFYLCAWSVFSGAFINPTANTGELFFGEGSRLTVL.

V is TRBV18 and J is TRBJ2-3, with D possibly matching TRBD1 (6 bases). V was trimmed by 5 bases and J by 1 base, leaving 10 bases between them. Germline V gene lookup returns CDR1 KGHSH and CDR2 LQKENI. This CDR3 is built from 14 residues. CDR3 DNA sequence: TGTGCCAGCTCAGAAGAGGGGGGCACAGATACGCAGTATTTT. The encoded protein is CASSEEGGTDTQYF.

The chain recombines TRBV27 with TRBJ2-1; TRBD2 matches at 12 bases. The germline V gene encodes CDR1 MNHEY and CDR2 SMNVEV (reference sequence). Trimming cost V 3 bases and J 6 bases; bases outside gene matches: 3. This CDR3 is built from 15 residues. The CDR3 sequence is CASSFAGLAGNEQFF. DNA of the CDR3: TGTGCCAGCAGTTTTGCGGGACTAGCGGGCAATGAGCAGTTCTTC.

The J gene is TRBJ2-7, the V gene TRBV28, with TRBD2 matching 10 bases. The J segment lost 0 bases and the V segment lost 3 bases, leaving 8 bases of the junction unmatched. CDR3 length: 17 amino acids. Germline CDR1 MDHEN, CDR2 SYDVKM. The CDR3 here is CASSFPIGLAASYEQYF. CDR3 bases: TGTGCCAGCAGTTTCCCCATAGGACTAGCGGCCTCCTACGAGCAGTACTTC.

With respect to this clone: A single base is all that separates this from a far larger clone, so a read error is likely. Other DNA sequences in the sample encode the same CDR3. The chain employs TRBV6-1 and TRBJ1-5; 11 nucleotides align to TRBD1. J lost 6 bases, V lost 10 bases, and 5 bases had no gene match. The CDR3 has 13 residues. Germline CDR1 is MNHNS and CDR2 is SASEGT. The CDR3 DNA follows: TGTGCCATTGGACAGGGGGCCGCTCAGCCCCAGCATTTT. Encoded protein: CAIGQGAAQPQHF.

On this clone: A much larger clone sits a single nucleotide away, making a read error possible. The chain recombines TRBV28 with TRBJ2-5, with TRBD1 as a possible D gene (6 bases). The CDR3 has 15 residues. Germline V gives CDR1 MDHEN, CDR2 SYDVKM. The CDR3 sequence is CASNTNRVNQENQYF. CDR3 nucleotides: TGTGCCAGCAACACGAACAGGGTTAACCAAGAGAACCAGTACTTC.

The chain employs TRBV27 and TRBJ2-7; 9 positions agree with TRBD2. The CDR3 loop spans 19 amino acids. CDR1 MNHEY and CDR2 SMNVEV come from the germline V gene (reference sequence). Trimming took 1 base from V and 7 from J; bases not matched to a gene: 20. CDR3: CASSLWADTRLAEGEEQYF. The CDR3 DNA reads as TGTGCCAGCAGTTTATGGGCAGATACGCGACTAGCGGAAGGCGAGGAGCAGTACTTC.

The rearrangement joins TRBV15 to TRBJ2-5; D is unclear. The CDR3 runs to 15 residues. CDR1 and CDR2 (germline): LNHNV, YYDKDF (reference sequence). The V and J ends lost 0 bases and 6 bases respectively, with 14 bases between them. The CDR3 region is CATSRDIGLGKTQYF. As DNA, the CDR3 is TGTGCCACCAGCAGAGATATTGGGTTGGGAAAGACCCAGTACTTC.

This chain joins TRBV27 and TRBJ2-3; perhaps TRBD2 as D (6 bases). V was shortened by 8 bases and J by 2 bases, with 14 bases between the two germline ends. Germline lookup yields CDR1 MNHEY and CDR2 SMNVEV (reference sequence). The CDR3 has 14 amino acids. Written as DNA, the CDR3 is TGTGCCAGCCGACTAGTTTGGGCCACAGATACGCAGTATTTT. This sequence encodes CASRLVWATDTQYF.

There are many counts of this clone. The gene calls are TRBV7-9 and TRBJ1-2; D gene ambiguous. Germline assignment: CDR1 SEHNR and CDR2 FQNEAQ (reference sequence). Deletions cut 0 bases from V and 0 bases from J, with 5 bases between. CDR3 length: 14 residues. CDR3 sequence reads: CASSLAVANYGYTF. For the CDR3, the DNA is TGTGCCAGCAGCTTAGCCGTGGCTAACTATGGCTACACCTTC.

The chain links TRBV11-2 to TRBJ2-7; a possible D gene is TRBD1 (6 bases). The CDR3 contains 15 residues. The V and J ends lost 0 bases and 5 bases respectively, with 14 bases between them. Per the germline V gene, CDR1 is SGHAT and CDR2 is FQNNGV. In DNA form, the CDR3 reads TGTGCCAGCAGCTTAGATGGGCAGGGGTTCCACGAGCAGTACTTC. This translates into CASSLDGQGFHEQYF.

The gene calls are TRBV13 and TRBJ2-3, with D perhaps TRBD2 (5 bases). Trimming pared 5 bases from V and 8 bases from J, leaving 17 bases between. Germline CDR1 PRHDT, CDR2 FYEKMQ (reference sequence). The CDR3 consists of 14 residues. The CDR3 DNA sequence: TGTGCCAGCAGCACCTCTAGCCGGACTGGTACGCAGTATTTT. Encoded protein: CASSTSSRTGTQYF.

The gene calls are TRBV4-3 and TRBJ2-3; the match to TRBD2 covers 11 bases. With V trimmed by 4 bases and J by 0 bases, 6 bases remained unmatched. Germline CDR1 reads LGHNA; CDR2 reads YSLEER. The CDR3 spans 17 residues. The CDR3 coding sequence is TGCGCCAGCAGCCGAGAGACTAGCGGGGTTAGCACAGATACGCAGTATTTT. Protein sequence: CASSRETSGVSTDTQYF.

V and J are TRBV2 and TRBJ1-1; 7 positions match TRBD1. J was trimmed by 4 bases and V by 5 bases; bases with no gene match: 1. CDR3 length equals 12 residues. Germline values: CDR1 SNHLY, CDR2 FYNNEI. For the CDR3, the DNA is TGTGCCAGCAGTCGGGACAGCACTGAAGCTTTCTTT. This sequence encodes CASSRDSTEAFF. Together with reference TRBV2 and TRBJ1-1, the CDR3 gives the full variable domain: EPEVTQTPSHQVTQMGQEVILRCVPISNHLYFYWYRQILGQKVEFLVSFYNNEISEKSEIFDDQFSVERPDGSNFTLKIRSTKLEDSAMYFCASSRDSTEAFFGQGTRLTVV.

The genes are TRBV5-4 and TRBJ2-7; D is perhaps TRBD1 or TRBD2 (6 bases each). Germline V gene sequence: CDR1 SGHNT, CDR2 YYREEE (reference sequence). Trimming stripped 0 bases from V and 0 bases from J, with 10 bases between. CDR3 length: 15 amino acids. As DNA, the CDR3 is TGTGCCAGCAGCTTGGCACAGGGAGGCTCCTACGAGCAGTACTTC. Translation: CASSLAQGGSYEQYF.

Note on this clone: This sample also contains other DNA sequences that code for the same CDR3. J is TRBJ2-3 and V is TRBV10-3, with D unclear. The CDR3 runs to 11 residues. CDR1 and CDR2 (germline): ENHRY, SYGVKD. Between the trimmed V and J ends, which lost 3 bases and 4 bases, there was a span of 2 bases. In DNA, the CDR3 is TGTGCCATCAGTGATTCAGATACGCAGTATTTT. The encoded protein is CAISDSDTQYF.

On this clone itself: One base separates it from a far larger clone, so it is likely a read error. This chain uses TRBV4-2 with TRBJ2-5, with 13 bases fitting TRBD2. The end of the DNA aligns better with TRBJ2-7, so the J call may be wrong. This CDR3 is built from 16 residues. Germline assignment: CDR1 LGHNA and CDR2 YNFKEQ. The CDR3 region is CVSSQDWTSGSYEQYF. The CDR3 nucleotides are TGTGTCAGCAGCCAAGATTGGACTAGCGGGAGCTACGAGCAGTACTTC.

This clone was seen a few times. The rearrangement uses TRBV5-1 and TRBJ2-5; D not certain. V lost 2 bases and J lost 3, with 11 bases in between. This CDR3 has 14 amino acids. CDR1 is SGHRS and CDR2 is YFSETQ in the germline V gene. The DNA for the CDR3 is TGCGCCAGCAGCTTTGAGAGCTGGGAAGAGACCCAGTACTTC. Translating it yields CASSFESWEETQYF.

The chain combines TRBV30 with TRBJ1-5, with no clear D. V shed 1 base and J shed 11 bases, with 21 bases lying between them. The V gene's germline CDR1 is GTSNPN and CDR2 SVGIG (reference sequence). This CDR3 contains 15 residues. The CDR3 is CAWSGEQVRLMAQHF. CDR3 DNA: TGTGCCTGGAGTGGGGAGCAGGTCCGGCTTATGGCCCAGCATTTT.

The chain recombines TRBV5-6 with TRBJ1-1; a possible D gene is TRBD1 (5 bases). This CDR3 region has 15 residues. CDR1 and CDR2 from the germline V gene are SGHDT and YYEEEE. Trimming removed 0 bases at V and 7 bases at J, with 16 bases between. The CDR3 coding sequence is TGTGCCAGCAGCTTGGAGCCAGGGCGTTTGGGTGAAGCTTTCTTT. Translating it yields CASSLEPGRLGEAFF.

The chain couples TRBV4-2 to TRBJ2-3; perhaps TRBD2 as D (5 bases). Deletions cut 0 bases from V and 4 bases from J, with 11 bases between. This CDR3 comprises 15 residues. The germline gives CDR1 LGHNA, CDR2 YNFKEQ. The chain's CDR3 is CASSQDRASPDTQYF. CDR3 sequence (DNA): TGTGCCAGCAGCCAAGATCGGGCTAGCCCAGATACGCAGTATTTT.

The genes are TRBV27 and TRBJ2-7, with D perhaps assigned TRBD1 or TRBD2 (5 bases each). The CDR3 length is 15 residues. Germline V gene data show CDR1 as MNHEY and CDR2 as SMNVEV (reference sequence). V was clipped by 5 bases and J by 0 bases, with 14 bases between them. The CDR3 spells CASSHGTLNSYEQYF. In DNA form, the CDR3 reads TGTGCCAGCAGTCACGGGACGCTAAACTCCTACGAGCAGTACTTC.

V is TRBV5-5 and J is TRBJ2-7, with D hard to call. V was shortened by 3 bases and J by 6 bases, with 13 bases between the two germline ends. The germline V gene has CDR1 SGHKS and CDR2 YYEKEE (reference sequence). The CDR3 length is 13 residues. The CDR3, as DNA: TGTGCCAGCAGCTCCCCCATCCAGACCGAGCAGTACTTC. This encodes CASSSPIQTEQYF. The full variable domain, its missing parts supplied by reference TRBV5-5 and TRBJ2-7, is DAGVTQSPTHLIKTRGQQVTLRCSPISGHKSVSWYQQVLGQGPQFIFQYYEKEERGRGNFPDRFSARQFPNYSSELNVNALLLGDSALYLCASSSPIQTEQYFGPGTRLTVT.